Below, one TCR beta chain is given with its context. The record originates from a study of blood T cell repertoires in COVID-19. The wider study: Specimens from acute and convalescent COVID-19 originated in the United States, Italy and Spain. Sample material is recorded as cDNA or gDNA derived from T cells, B-cell-depleted T cells, or PBMCs.

Original analysis: Quantification of nucleated cells was approximated via reference gene primer amplification. Method: immunoSEQ multiplex PCR; TCRdb's copy keeps in-frame clones and lacks some. V and J calls and clone size are given by that table; D and trimming were obtained from the DNA. The data hold 35,000 to 55,000 clones, with roughly 63% observed a single time. Germline assignment: CDR1 SGHTA and CDR2 FQGNSA. V was pared by 1 base and J by 7 bases, with 10 bases between. This CDR3 comprises 14 residues. Sequencing used peripheral blood. V is TRBV7-2 and J is TRBJ1-4, with a tentative D call TRBD1 (6 bases). This TCR was recovered from a man at least 80 years old with acute or convalescent COVID-19. CDR3 in DNA: TGTGCCAGCAGCTTAGGGACAGTCGGTGAAAAACTGTTTTTT. Translation gives CASSLGTVGEKLFF.